This T cell receptor beta chain was found in a study of blood T cell repertoires in COVID-19. Study information: From T cells, B-cell-depleted T cells, or PBMCs came the material, which was cDNA or gDNA.

The CDR3 is made up of 11 amino acids. V gave up 6 bases and J gave up 15 bases; unmatched junction bases: 8. The germline V gene encodes CDR1 SGHAT and CDR2 FQNNGV. This clone has a handful of counts. Assay: immunoSEQ multiplex PCR; the TCRdb copy retains only in-frame clones and omits some. The data show 300,000 to 450,000 clones, approximately 87% seen once. The chain combines TRBV11-2 with TRBJ2-1; 7 bases align to TRBD1. The sequence was obtained from a woman under 40 with COVID-19, enrolled during active disease. The sample comprised peripheral blood. The CDR3: CASSLTGKGFF. DNA for the CDR3: TGTGCCAGCAGTTTGACAGGGAAAGGGTTCTTC.